This T cell receptor beta chain is from a study of T cells in Graves' hyperthyroidism and ophthalmopathy. Whole-study context: The authors collected peripheral blood at initial diagnosis, before any treatment.

Only a few counts were recorded for this clonotype. From 10 ml of fresh peripheral blood, PBMCs were isolated. From RNA transcripts, TCR beta CDR3 regions were amplified. The TCR CDR3 was amplified in a first-round RT-PCR using the HTBI primer set. TCRdb ran MiXCR on the multiplex PCR reads and lists one entry per CDR3 protein. Altogether around 560,000 distinct CDR3 sequences are present, 16% being singletons, with the ten largest covering 15% to 20%. Sequenced sample: blood. The TCR sequence derives from a woman aged 18 to 35 with Graves' hyperthyroidism.

As DNA, the CDR3 is TGTGCCAGCAGTTACTCCTCGGGAGCGGAAAAACTGTTTTTT. The encoded protein is CASSYSSGAEKLFF. V gene TRBV6-5 combines with J gene TRBJ1-4; D gene uncertain. V dropped 0 bases and J dropped 8 bases, with 10 bases sitting between them. This CDR3 is built from 14 residues. CDR1 and CDR2 from the germline V gene are MNHEY and SVGAGI.